The next 24 T cell receptor beta chains were all read from a single sample in a study of CD8+CD57+ T cells in acquired aplastic anemia. Genomic DNA was employed as the template in profiling TCR beta VDJ and CDR3. TCRdb passed the reads through MiXCR, listing each CDR3 protein once. This table has 150,000 to 200,000 distinct CDR3 sequences, about 45% appearing once. Sequencing was done on patients that had shown CD8+CD57+ cell expansion by flow cytometry. The sample taken for sequencing was sorted CD4+, CD8+, or CD8+CD57+ T cells (not recorded which) from PBMCs. Receptor source: a human donor with aplastic anemia.

This clonotype has more than one count but fewer than ten. The chain links TRBV6-1 to TRBJ1-5; possible D gene TRBD1, 6 bases. Per germline, CDR1 MNHNS and CDR2 SASEGT. Trimming took 6 bases from V and 3 from J, leaving 15 bases between them. The CDR3 extends over 15 amino acids. The CDR3 coding sequence is TGTGCCAGCAGCACTCAAAGGGGGAACAATCAGCCCCAGCATTTT. It is translated as CASSTQRGNNQPQHF.

In the case of this clonotype: A read error is likely, as this CDR3 ends without the conserved phenylalanine or tryptophan. It is unclear where the CDR3 begins or ends on the DNA, so no DNA is shown, and the CDR3 is as TCRdb lists it. The chain couples TRBV7-6 to TRBJ2-7; the table's D call, TRBD2, was not checked against the DNA. A total of 8 residues make up the CDR3, ends included. The germline CDR1 and CDR2 sequences are SGHVS and FNYEAQ. The CDR3: CASRDGTS.

The chain joins TRBV4-3 to TRBJ1-1, with D hard to call. Trimming stripped 0 bases from V and 1 base from J, with 9 bases between. Germline CDR1 reads LGHNA; CDR2 reads YSLEER. There are 15 residues in the CDR3. CDR3 residues: CASSQERARNTEAFF. The CDR3 DNA reads TGCGCCAGCAGCCAAGAAAGGGCCAGGAACACTGAAGCTTTCTTT.

The chain has TRBV24-1 and TRBJ2-1, with D possibly being TRBD2 (5 bases). Trimming stripped 3 bases from V and 2 bases from J, with 13 bases between. The CDR3 spans 16 residues. From germline, CDR1 is KGHDR and CDR2 SFDVKD. This CDR3 reads CATSDKIAGAYNEQFF. CDR3 coding DNA: TGTGCCACCAGTGATAAGATCGCGGGTGCCTACAATGAGCAGTTCTTC.

This clonotype showed up just a few times. V is TRBV7-8 and J is TRBJ2-7; no firm D call. Looked up from germline, CDR1 is SGHVS and CDR2 is FQNEAQ. Between the trimmed V and J ends, which lost 1 base and 2 bases, there was a span of 9 bases. CDR3 length: 14 residues. CDR3: CASSLVEHTYEQYF. In DNA form, the CDR3 reads TGTGCCAGCAGCTTAGTGGAGCACACCTACGAGCAGTACTTC.

There are many counts of this clonotype. The CDR3 DNA reads TGTGCCAGCAGCGCCCCGGGACAGGACTTCTACGAGCAGTACTTC. Its protein is CASSAPGQDFYEQYF. V and J are TRBV7-9 and TRBJ2-7; 8 bases match TRBD1. The CDR3 runs 15 residues. V lost 5 bases, J lost 3 bases, and 9 bases stayed unmatched. Germline V CDR1 and CDR2: SEHNR, FQNEAQ (reference sequence).

This clonotype occurred many times. This rearrangement joins TRBV2 to TRBJ2-7, with D possibly being TRBD2 (5 bases). Looked up from germline, CDR1 is SNHLY and CDR2 is FYNNEI. CDR3 length equals 13 residues. With 1 base removed from V and 3 bases from J, the gap between germline ends came to 7 bases. CDR3 DNA sequence: TGTGCCAGCAGTGAAGGGGAGCTCTACGAGCAGTACTTC. It codes for CASSEGELYEQYF.

This clonotype was counted many times. The genes are TRBV29-1 and TRBJ1-1; 7 bases match TRBD1. This CDR3 is built from 12 residues. Germline assignment: CDR1 SQVTM and CDR2 ANQGSEA. V shed 6 bases and J 5 bases; nucleotides not matched to a gene: 6. CDR3 in DNA: TGCAGCGTATCAGGGGGTGGGACTGAAGCTTTCTTT. This sequence encodes CSVSGGGTEAFF.

As to this clonotype: The junction and the germline gene differ at one end; a read error may be behind it. The V call is TRBV10-3, the J call TRBJ1-4; D not resolved. This CDR3 comprises 16 residues. Germline V gives CDR1 ENHRY, CDR2 SYGVKD. The CDR3 coding sequence is TGTGCCAGCAGTCCAAATCGGGTACCGGCTAATGAAAAACTGTTTTTT. Protein sequence: CASSPNRVPANEKLFF.

Many counts were recorded for this clonotype. The gene calls are TRBV20-1 and TRBJ1-2; D is possibly TRBD1 (6 bases). Between the trimmed V and J ends, which lost 0 bases and 7 bases, there was a span of 9 bases. Per the germline V gene, CDR1 is DFQATT and CDR2 is SNEGSKA (reference sequence). CDR3 length equals 12 residues. The CDR3 DNA reads TGCAGTGCTAGAGAAGGGGGGTCTGGCTACACCTTC. Translating it yields CSAREGGSGYTF.

This clonotype was seen a handful of times. V gene TRBV9 combines with J gene TRBJ2-7, with 7 bases aligning to TRBD1. Looked up from germline, CDR1 is SGDLS and CDR2 is YYNGEE. Trimming removed 0 bases from V and 4 bases from J; junction bases left unmatched: 7. The CDR3 is made up of 15 amino acids. The CDR3 sequence: CASSVEGQPNYEQYF. CDR3 DNA sequence: TGTGCCAGCAGCGTAGAGGGACAGCCCAATTACGAGCAGTACTTC.

The gene calls are TRBV19 and TRBJ1-1; a weak D match, TRBD1 (6 bases). The V gene lost 5 bases and the J gene lost 1 base, with 14 bases spanning the gap. The CDR3 loop spans 15 amino acids. CDR1 and CDR2 from the germline V gene are LNHDA and SQIVND (reference sequence). CDR3 sequence (DNA): TGTGCCAGTAGTGCCCTACAGGGAAAGAACACTGAAGCTTTCTTT. It encodes CASSALQGKNTEAFF.

This clonotype turned up a few times. The genes are TRBV15 and TRBJ2-5, with D maybe TRBD2 (5 bases). The V and J ends lost 0 bases and 5 bases respectively, with 13 bases between them. From germline, CDR1 is LNHNV and CDR2 YYDKDF (reference sequence). This CDR3 spans 15 amino acids. CDR3 region: CATSRDRASWETQYF. CDR3 DNA: TGTGCCACCAGCAGAGATCGGGCTAGCTGGGAGACCCAGTACTTC.

For the CDR3, the DNA is TGTGCCAGCAGCTTAGGCAGGGTTGGCGATCAGCCCCAGCATTTT. Its translation is CASSLGRVGDQPQHF. This chain links TRBV7-2 with TRBJ1-5; the D gene is possibly TRBD1 (5 bases). The germline V and J ends were trimmed by 1 base and 5 bases, with 12 bases remaining between them. Germline-derived CDR1 and CDR2 are SGHTA and FQGNSA. This CDR3 contains 15 residues.

This clonotype was counted only a few times. This chain connects TRBV6-1 to TRBJ1-2, with 7 bases that match TRBD1. V lost 6 bases and J lost 5; bases outside the gene matches: 12. CDR1 and CDR2 from the germline V gene are MNHNS and SASEGT. The CDR3 runs to 15 residues. The CDR3 DNA sequence: TGTGCCAGCAGCCCCGGGACAGACCCCGGATATGGCTACACCTTC. It codes for CASSPGTDPGYGYTF.

This chain uses TRBV19 with TRBJ1-2; D gene uncertain. The germline CDR1 and CDR2 sequences are LNHDA and SQIVND (reference sequence). The V gene lost 4 bases and the J gene lost 0 bases, with 12 bases spanning the gap. The CDR3 covers 15 residues. This chain's CDR3 is CASSTERRTNYGYTF. CDR3 DNA sequence: TGTGCCAGTAGTACGGAGAGGAGAACTAACTATGGCTACACCTTC.

On this clonotype: Mismatch with germline at one junction end may stem from a read error. The chain links TRBV20-1 to TRBJ2-7, with 8 bases that match TRBD2. This CDR3 has 12 amino acids. Germline CDR1 DFQATT, CDR2 SNEGSKA (reference sequence). The DNA of the CDR3 is TGCAGTGCTTATGGACTAGCCTATGAGCAGTACTTC. As protein: CSAYGLAYEQYF.

This clonotype was counted only a few times. The chain employs TRBV4-2 and TRBJ2-3; 8 bases are a match to TRBD2. The CDR3 is made up of 19 amino acids. From germline, CDR1 is LGHNA and CDR2 YNFKEQ. The trim removed 4 bases at V and 2 bases at J, leaving 17 bases unmatched. CDR3 sequence reads: CASSPGSGASGPSTDTQYF. Here the CDR3 DNA reads TGTGCCAGCAGCCCTGGTTCCGGTGCTAGCGGGCCGTCCACAGATACGCAGTATTTT.

This clonotype appeared many times. This sequence joins TRBV4-2 and TRBJ2-2; D may be TRBD2 (6 bases). The CDR3 runs to 14 residues. V was pared by 1 base and J by 4 bases, with 7 bases between. Germline V CDR1 and CDR2: LGHNA, YNFKEQ. Here the CDR3 reads CASSQVAVTGELFF. The CDR3 DNA sequence: TGTGCCAGCAGCCAAGTAGCGGTCACCGGGGAGCTGTTTTTT.

A remark on this clonotype: Being one base from a much bigger clone, this may be a read error. The V gene is TRBV12-3 or TRBV12-4, the J gene TRBJ2-1, with D perhaps given as TRBD1 or TRBD2 (5 bases each). This CDR3 spans 16 amino acids. V lost 8 bases and J lost 12, with 29 bases in between. In nucleotides, the CDR3 is TGTGCCAGCGGTGTCCATGCAGGCGGAGGAGCGCAGGGGCAGTTCTTC. Amino acids: CASGVHAGGGAQGQFF.

Details on this clonotype: Sequence at one end of the junction differs from germline and may be a read error. The chain carries TRBV4-1 and TRBJ2-7, with TRBD2 identical over 7 bases. The CDR3 totals 15 residues. CDR1 is MGHRA and CDR2 is YSYEKL in the germline V gene. The DNA for the CDR3 is TGCACCAGCAGCCAAGAAATTGGGGGGGGCTACGAGCAGTACTTC. Its protein is CTSSQEIGGGYEQYF.

The chain carries TRBV18 and TRBJ1-1; 9 bases match TRBD1. The CDR3 has 13 amino acids. After removal of 5 bases from V and 7 bases from J, the junction contained 5 bases not matched to a gene. Germline values: CDR1 KGHSH, CDR2 LQKENI. The CDR3 nucleotides read TGTGCCAGCTCATCACAGGGGGCGGGTGAAGCTTTCTTT. Its protein product is CASSSQGAGEAFF.

This clonotype was detected ten times or more. The chain has TRBV2 and TRBJ1-6; TRBD1 aligns across 7 bases. The CDR3 spans 16 residues. CDR1 is SNHLY and CDR2 is FYNNEI in the germline V gene. V was clipped by 5 bases and J by 7 bases; unmatched bases: 11. The DNA of the CDR3 is TGTGCCAGCAGTCCATATGAACAGGGGATCAATTCACCCCTCCACTTT. Residues: CASSPYEQGINSPLHF.

The gene calls are TRBV19 and TRBJ1-5; no definite D call. The V end lost 3 bases, the J end lost 0 bases, and 6 bases lay between the germline ends. Germline lookup yields CDR1 LNHDA and CDR2 SQIVND (reference sequence). This CDR3 has 14 amino acids. The CDR3 DNA follows: TGTGCCAGTAGTATGGGAGCTAGCAATCAGCCCCAGCATTTT. Residues: CASSMGASNQPQHF.